This TCR beta chain emerged from a study of CD4 T cells in relation to SARS-CoV-2 and coronaviruses. Comment on this clone: What it binds is unknown.

Germline CDR1 and CDR2: KGHDR and SFDVKD. Between the trimmed V and J ends, which lost 6 bases and 10 bases, there was a span of 20 bases. The CDR3 loop spans 14 amino acids. Method: immunoSEQ multiplex PCR; TCRdb's copy keeps in-frame clones and lacks some. Among fewer than 25,000 clones listed, around four fifths were seen once. Before the COVID-19 pandemic, during about 2010-2018, CD4+ T cells were taken from unexposed donors. After less than 11 days of culture, CD4+ T cells were isolated. Sample: CD4+ T cells from PBMCs, cultured in vitro. This chain connects TRBV24-1 to TRBJ1-2; D gene uncertain. The receptor comes from a human donor in good health. CDR3 residues: CATSPSPPAFNYTF. In DNA, the CDR3 is TGTGCCACCAGTCCTTCCCCCCCAGCGTTCAACTACACCTTC.